The clone carrying this T cell receptor beta chain was counted only a few times. Its antigen remains unknown. None of the patients had undergone any treatment ahead of thyroid surgery. This record belongs to a study of metastatic and nonmetastatic thyroid tumors. Across the whole study: Repertoire comparison spanned blood and tumor or nodule tissue of malignant and benign thyroid patients. Study observations and caveats: When malignant thyroid tumors were compared with benign nodules, TCR beta diversity was reportedly significantly higher in the malignant tumors. This held in both blood and tumor samples.

In the authors' methods: A classifier of distant metastasis in papillary thyroid cancer was built from CDR3 differences (across clinicopathological groups). Via MiXCR, TCRdb re-called the PCR reads. TCRdb, not the authors, supplied the V and J calls. This sample has tens of thousands of clones, with just over 35% found just once. Per the germline V gene, CDR1 is MNHEY and CDR2 is SVGEGT. The V gene end was trimmed by 8 bases and the J gene end by 4 bases; junction bases not matched to a gene: 9. This CDR3 is 14 amino acids long. Material: tumor tissue. The TCR comes from a female donor with papillary thyroid cancer or a benign thyroid nodule (not recorded which). Some clones in this sample may be carry-over from other donors' samples. V and J are TRBV6-2 or TRBV6-3 and TRBJ2-5; TRBD2 aligns across 8 bases. This CDR3 is CASGSGSGAETQYF. The CDR3 nucleotides are TGTGCCAGCGGGAGCGGGAGCGGGGCAGAGACCCAGTACTTC.